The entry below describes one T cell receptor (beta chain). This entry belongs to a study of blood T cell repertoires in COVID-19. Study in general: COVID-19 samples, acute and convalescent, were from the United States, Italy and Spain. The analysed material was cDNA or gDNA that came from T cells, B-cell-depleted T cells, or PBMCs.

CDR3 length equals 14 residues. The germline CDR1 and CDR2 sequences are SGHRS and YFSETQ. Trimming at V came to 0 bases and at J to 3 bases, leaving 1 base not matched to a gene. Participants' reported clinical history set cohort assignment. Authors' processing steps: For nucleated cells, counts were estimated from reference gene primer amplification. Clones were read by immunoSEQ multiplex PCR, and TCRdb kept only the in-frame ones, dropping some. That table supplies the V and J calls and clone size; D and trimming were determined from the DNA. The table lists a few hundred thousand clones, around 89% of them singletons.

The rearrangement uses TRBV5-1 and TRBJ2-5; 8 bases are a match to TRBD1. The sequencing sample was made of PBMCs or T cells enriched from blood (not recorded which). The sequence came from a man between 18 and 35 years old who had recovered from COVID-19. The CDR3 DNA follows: TGCGCCAGCAGCTTGGGGACAGGGAAAGAGACCCAGTACTTC. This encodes CASSLGTGKETQYF.